Here is one TCR beta chain with its context. The antigen remains undetermined. The data stem from a study of PD-1 blockade in classical Hodgkin lymphoma. The patients all showed relapse after autologous stem cell transplantation, while their brentuximab vedotin exposure varied. The repertoire was sequenced with immunoSEQ multiplex PCR; TCRdb's copy has only in-frame clones and lacks some. The data contain about 110,000 clones, nearly 90% of them singletons. Study-level results: At C4D1, TCR diversity had climbed significantly for CD4+ cells, though not for CD8+ cells.

CDR1 SGHRS and CDR2 YFSETQ come from the germline V gene. With 6 bases clipped from V and 5 bases from J, the junction kept 7 bases outside the gene matches. The CDR3 is 13 residues long. The clonotype was recovered from a human donor with classical Hodgkin lymphoma. This chain joins TRBV5-1 and TRBJ1-2, with 7 bases that match TRBD1. Sequencing was performed on peripheral blood mononuclear cells (PBMCs), taken before the second cycle of nivolumab. This CDR3 reads CASTDRVGYGYTF. In DNA form, the CDR3 reads TGCGCCAGCACCGACAGGGTCGGTTATGGCTACACCTTC.